The 6 T cell receptor beta chains given below trace back to one sample, sequenced in a study of shared clonotypes between healthy human individuals. The repertoire was sequenced with immunoSEQ multiplex PCR; TCRdb's copy has only in-frame clones and lacks some. Altogether 330,000 or so clones are present, less than 85% being singletons, with the ten largest covering over 9.5%. The sample was memory CD4+ T cells sorted from blood. Subset meaning: CD45RA-negative fraction. The origin of the receptors is a young man in good health.

The genes are TRBV28 and TRBJ1-2, with D unclear. This CDR3 region has 14 residues. In germline, CDR1 is MDHEN, CDR2 SYDVKM. V lost 2 bases, J lost 8 bases, and 15 bases lay in between. This CDR3 is CASSLPGETRGYTF. The CDR3 DNA is TGTGCCAGCAGTTTACCTGGGGAAACGCGAGGCTACACCTTC.

The chain links TRBV28 to TRBJ2-3; 11 nucleotides agree with TRBD1. Per germline, CDR1 MDHEN and CDR2 SYDVKM. The J segment lost 5 bases and the V segment lost 11 bases, leaving 9 bases of the junction unmatched. This CDR3 has 14 amino acids. In DNA form, the CDR3 reads TGTGCCGGGGCCGGGACAGGGGGAGGAGATACGCAGTATTTT. Protein product: CAGAGTGGGDTQYF.

The chain carries TRBV18 and TRBJ1-5; 7 bases are shared with TRBD1. Germline V gene data show CDR1 as KGHSH and CDR2 as LQKENI. Trimming removed 3 bases from V and 4 bases from J; junction bases left unmatched: 9. This CDR3 region has 16 residues. This CDR3 reads CASSPTRDSSNQPQHF. In DNA, the CDR3 is TGTGCCAGCTCACCGACCCGGGACAGCTCTAATCAGCCCCAGCATTTT.

As concerns this clone: A read error may be the cause here, since a much bigger clone is one base away. This same CDR3 is encoded by further DNA sequences in the sample. V usage is TRBV5-1 and J usage is TRBJ2-2, with 8 bases lining up with TRBD1. This CDR3 region has 14 residues. The V gene's germline CDR1 is SGHRS and CDR2 YFSETQ. V lost 3 bases, J lost 3 bases, and 1 base stayed unmatched. As DNA, the CDR3 is TGCGCCAGCAGCTCGGGACAGGACACCGGGGAGCTGTTTTTT. Its translation: CASSSGQDTGELFF. Variable domain in full (rest from reference TRBV5-1 and TRBJ2-2): KAGVTQTPRYLIKTRGQQVTLSCSPISGHRSVSWYQQTPGQGLQFLFEYFSETQRNKGNFPGRFSGRQFSNSRSEMNVSTLELGDSALYLCASSSGQDTGELFFGEGSRLTVL.

V usage is TRBV11-2 and J usage is TRBJ2-1; D is undetermined. Germline CDR1 SGHAT, CDR2 FQNNGV. The germline V and J ends were trimmed by 4 bases and 3 bases, with 10 bases remaining between them. The CDR3 runs 14 residues. DNA for the CDR3: TGTGCCAGCAGCTCTCTTGAGATCTACAATGAGCAGTTCTTC. Translating it yields CASSSLEIYNEQFF.

This clone was detected a few times. This may stem from a read error, because a much larger clone lies one nucleotide away. The chain uses TRBV5-1 and TRBJ2-3, with D uncertain. The length of the CDR3 is 11 residues. V was pared by 3 bases and J by 2 bases, with 1 base between. Germline CDR1 reads SGHRS; CDR2 reads YFSETQ. CDR3 sequence reads: CASSYTDTQYF. CDR3 DNA: TGCGCCAGCAGCTACACAGATACGCAGTATTTT.